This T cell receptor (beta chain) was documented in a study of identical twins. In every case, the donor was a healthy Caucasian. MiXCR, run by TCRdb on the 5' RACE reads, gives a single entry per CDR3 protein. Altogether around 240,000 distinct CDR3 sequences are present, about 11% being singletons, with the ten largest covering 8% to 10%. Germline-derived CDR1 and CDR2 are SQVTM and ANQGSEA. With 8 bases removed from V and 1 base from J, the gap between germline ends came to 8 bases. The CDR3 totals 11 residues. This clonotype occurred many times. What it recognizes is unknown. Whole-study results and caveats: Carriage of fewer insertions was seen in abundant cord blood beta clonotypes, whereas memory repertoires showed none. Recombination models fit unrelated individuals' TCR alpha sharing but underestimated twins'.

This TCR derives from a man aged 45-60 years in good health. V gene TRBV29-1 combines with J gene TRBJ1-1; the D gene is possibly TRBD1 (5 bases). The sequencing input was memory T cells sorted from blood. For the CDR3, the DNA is TGCAGCTCGACAGAGAACACTGAAGCTTTCTTT. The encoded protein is CSSTENTEAFF.